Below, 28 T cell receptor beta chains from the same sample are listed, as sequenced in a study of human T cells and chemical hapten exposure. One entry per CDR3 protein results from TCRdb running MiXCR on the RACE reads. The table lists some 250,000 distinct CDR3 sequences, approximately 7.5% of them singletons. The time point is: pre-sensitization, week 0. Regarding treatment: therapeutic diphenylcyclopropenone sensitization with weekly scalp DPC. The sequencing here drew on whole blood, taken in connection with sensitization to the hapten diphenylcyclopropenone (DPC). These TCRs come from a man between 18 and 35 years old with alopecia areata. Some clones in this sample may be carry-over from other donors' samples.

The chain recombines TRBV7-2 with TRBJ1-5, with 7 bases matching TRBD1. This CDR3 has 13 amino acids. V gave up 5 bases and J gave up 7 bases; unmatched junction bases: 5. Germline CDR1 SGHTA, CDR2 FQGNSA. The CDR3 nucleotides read TGTGCCAGCAGCCTTGAGGGGGCCCAGCCCCAGCATTTT. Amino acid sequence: CASSLEGAQPQHF.

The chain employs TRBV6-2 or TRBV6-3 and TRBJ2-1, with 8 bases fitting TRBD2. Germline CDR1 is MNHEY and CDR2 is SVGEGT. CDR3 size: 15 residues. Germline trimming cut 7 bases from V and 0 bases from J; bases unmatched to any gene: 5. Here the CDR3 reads CASTLAGNSYNEQFF. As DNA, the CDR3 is TGTGCCAGCACTTTAGCGGGGAACTCCTACAATGAGCAGTTCTTC.

CDR3 sequence reads: CASSEGNEQYF. The CDR3, as DNA: TGTGCCAGCAGTGAAGGGAACGAGCAGTACTTC. The chain combines TRBV6-1 with TRBJ2-7, with D unresolved. Per germline, CDR1 MNHNS and CDR2 SASEGT. V lost 1 base to trimming and J lost 5 bases, with 3 bases between them. The CDR3 length is 11 residues.

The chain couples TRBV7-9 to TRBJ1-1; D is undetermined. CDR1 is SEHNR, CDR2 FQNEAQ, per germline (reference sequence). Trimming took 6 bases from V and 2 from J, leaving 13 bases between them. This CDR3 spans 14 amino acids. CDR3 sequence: CASSSKGVNTEAFF. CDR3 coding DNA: TGTGCCAGCAGTTCCAAGGGCGTTAACACTGAAGCTTTCTTT.

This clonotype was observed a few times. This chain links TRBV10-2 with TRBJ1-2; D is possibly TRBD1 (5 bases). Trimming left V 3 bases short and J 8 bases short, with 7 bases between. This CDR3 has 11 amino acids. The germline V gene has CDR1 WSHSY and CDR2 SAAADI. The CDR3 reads CASSEGDGYTF. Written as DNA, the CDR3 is TGCGCCAGCAGTGAAGGGGACGGCTACACCTTC.

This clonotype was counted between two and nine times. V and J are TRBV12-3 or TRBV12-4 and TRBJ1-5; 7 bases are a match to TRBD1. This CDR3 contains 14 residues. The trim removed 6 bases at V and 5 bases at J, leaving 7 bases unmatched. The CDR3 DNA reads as TGTGCCAGCAGCTACCAGGGGGTTGATCAGCCCCAGCATTTT. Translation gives CASSYQGVDQPQHF.

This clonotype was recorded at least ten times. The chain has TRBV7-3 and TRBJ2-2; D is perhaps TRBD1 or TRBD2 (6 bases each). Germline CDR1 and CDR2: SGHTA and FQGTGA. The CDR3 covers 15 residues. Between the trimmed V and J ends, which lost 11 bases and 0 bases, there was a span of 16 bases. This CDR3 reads CAGTPRGPNTGELFF. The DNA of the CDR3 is TGTGCCGGCACCCCCCGGGGGCCGAACACCGGGGAGCTGTTTTTT.

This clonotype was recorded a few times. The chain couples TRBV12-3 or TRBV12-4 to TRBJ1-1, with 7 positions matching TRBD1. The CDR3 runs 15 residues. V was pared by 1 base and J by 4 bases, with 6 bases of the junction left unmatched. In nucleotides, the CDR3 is TGTGCCAGCAGTTTAGGGATGGGACAGCTCACTGAAGCTTTCTTT. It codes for CASSLGMGQLTEAFF.

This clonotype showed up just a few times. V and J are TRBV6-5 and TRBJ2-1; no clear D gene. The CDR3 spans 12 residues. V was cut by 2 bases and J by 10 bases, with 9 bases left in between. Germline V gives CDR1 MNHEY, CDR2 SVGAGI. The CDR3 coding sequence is TGTGCCAGCAGTTACGGTCCGACAGAGCAGTTCTTC. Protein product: CASSYGPTEQFF.

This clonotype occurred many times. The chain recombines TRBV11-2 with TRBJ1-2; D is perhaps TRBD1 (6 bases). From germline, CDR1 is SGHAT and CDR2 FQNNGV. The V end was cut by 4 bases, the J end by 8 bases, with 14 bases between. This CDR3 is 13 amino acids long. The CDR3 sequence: CASSSGASGGYTF. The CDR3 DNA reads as TGTGCCAGCAGCTCAGGGGCTTCGGGAGGCTACACCTTC.

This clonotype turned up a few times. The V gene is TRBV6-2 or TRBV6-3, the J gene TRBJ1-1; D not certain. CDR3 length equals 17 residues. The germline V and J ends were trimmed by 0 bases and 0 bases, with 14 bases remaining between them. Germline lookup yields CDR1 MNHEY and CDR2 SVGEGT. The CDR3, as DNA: TGTGCCAGCAGTTACTCACGCTTGCGTGGTTTGAACACTGAAGCTTTCTTT. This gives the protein CASSYSRLRGLNTEAFF.

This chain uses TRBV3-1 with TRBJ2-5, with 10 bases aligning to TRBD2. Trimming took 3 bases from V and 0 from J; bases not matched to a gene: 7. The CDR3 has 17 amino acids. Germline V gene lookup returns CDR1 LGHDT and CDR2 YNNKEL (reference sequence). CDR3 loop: CASSHGILAGYQETQYF. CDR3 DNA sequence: TGTGCCAGCAGCCATGGGATACTAGCGGGGTACCAAGAGACCCAGTACTTC.

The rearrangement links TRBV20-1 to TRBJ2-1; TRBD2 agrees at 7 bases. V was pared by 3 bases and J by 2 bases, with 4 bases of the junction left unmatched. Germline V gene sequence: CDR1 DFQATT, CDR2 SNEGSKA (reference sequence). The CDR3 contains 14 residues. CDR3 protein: CSASHGGTYNEQFF. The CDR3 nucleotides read TGCAGTGCTAGTCACGGGGGGACCTACAATGAGCAGTTCTTC.

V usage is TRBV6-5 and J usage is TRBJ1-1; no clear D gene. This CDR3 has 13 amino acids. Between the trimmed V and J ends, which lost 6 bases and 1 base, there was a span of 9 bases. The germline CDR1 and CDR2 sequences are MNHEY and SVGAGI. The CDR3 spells CASRALGNTEAFF. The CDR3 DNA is TGTGCCAGCAGGGCACTAGGGAACACTGAAGCTTTCTTT.

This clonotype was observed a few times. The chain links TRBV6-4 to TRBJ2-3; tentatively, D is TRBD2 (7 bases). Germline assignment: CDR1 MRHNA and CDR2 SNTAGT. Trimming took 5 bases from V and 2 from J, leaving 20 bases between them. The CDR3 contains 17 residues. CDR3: CASSPRPAGAFTDTQYF. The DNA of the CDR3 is TGTGCCAGCAGTCCCCGACCGGCGGGGGCCTTCACAGATACGCAGTATTTT.

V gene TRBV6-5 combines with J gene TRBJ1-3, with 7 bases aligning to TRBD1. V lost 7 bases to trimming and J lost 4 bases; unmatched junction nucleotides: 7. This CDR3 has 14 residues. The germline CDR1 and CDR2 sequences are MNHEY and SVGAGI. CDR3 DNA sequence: TGTGCCAGCATCCTACAAGGGGGCGGAAACACCATATATTTT. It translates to CASILQGGGNTIYF.

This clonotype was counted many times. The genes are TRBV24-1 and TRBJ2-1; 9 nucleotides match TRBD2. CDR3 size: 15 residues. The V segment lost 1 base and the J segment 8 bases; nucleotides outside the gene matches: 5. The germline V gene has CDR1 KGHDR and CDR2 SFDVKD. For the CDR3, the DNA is TGTGCCACCAGTGATTTTCTAGCGGGACAAGATGAGCAGTTCTTC. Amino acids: CATSDFLAGQDEQFF.

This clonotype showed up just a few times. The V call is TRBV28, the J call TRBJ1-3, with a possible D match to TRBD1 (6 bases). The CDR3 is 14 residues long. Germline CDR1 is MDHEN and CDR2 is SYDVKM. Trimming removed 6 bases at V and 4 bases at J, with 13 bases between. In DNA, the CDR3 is TGTGCCAGCAGCACCACAGGGCCCGGAAACACCATATATTTT. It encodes CASSTTGPGNTIYF.

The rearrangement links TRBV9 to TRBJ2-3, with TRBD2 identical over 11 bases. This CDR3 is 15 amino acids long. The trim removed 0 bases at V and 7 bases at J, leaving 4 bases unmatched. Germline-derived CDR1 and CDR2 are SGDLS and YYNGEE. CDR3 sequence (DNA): TGTGCCAGCAGCGTAGGCGGGACTAGCGGACATACGCAGTATTTT. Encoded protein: CASSVGGTSGHTQYF.

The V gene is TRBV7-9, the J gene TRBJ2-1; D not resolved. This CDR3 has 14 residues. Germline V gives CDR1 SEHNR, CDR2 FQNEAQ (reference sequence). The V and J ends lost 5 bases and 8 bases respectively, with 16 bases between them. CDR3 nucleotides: TGTGCCAGCAGCCCCGACTCCCCGTATTATGAGCAGTTCTTC. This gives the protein CASSPDSPYYEQFF.

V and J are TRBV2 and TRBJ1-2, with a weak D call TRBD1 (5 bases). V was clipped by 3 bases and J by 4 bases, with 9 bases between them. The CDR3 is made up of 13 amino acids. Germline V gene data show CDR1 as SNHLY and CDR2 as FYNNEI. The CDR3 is CASSEGGGYGYTF. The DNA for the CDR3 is TGTGCCAGCAGTGAGGGGGGTGGCTATGGCTACACCTTC.

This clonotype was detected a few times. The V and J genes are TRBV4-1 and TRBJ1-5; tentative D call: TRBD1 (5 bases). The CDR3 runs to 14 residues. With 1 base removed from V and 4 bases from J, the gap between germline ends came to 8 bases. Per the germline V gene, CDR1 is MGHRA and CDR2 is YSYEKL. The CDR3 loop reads CASSQVQGNQPQHF. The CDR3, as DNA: TGCGCCAGCAGCCAAGTCCAGGGAAATCAGCCCCAGCATTTT.

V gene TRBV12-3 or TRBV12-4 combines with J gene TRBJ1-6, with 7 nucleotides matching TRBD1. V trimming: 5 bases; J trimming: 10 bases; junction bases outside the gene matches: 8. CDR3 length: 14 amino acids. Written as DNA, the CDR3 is TGTGCCAGCAGTCTAGGGCAGGGGGAATCACCCCTCCACTTT. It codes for CASSLGQGESPLHF.

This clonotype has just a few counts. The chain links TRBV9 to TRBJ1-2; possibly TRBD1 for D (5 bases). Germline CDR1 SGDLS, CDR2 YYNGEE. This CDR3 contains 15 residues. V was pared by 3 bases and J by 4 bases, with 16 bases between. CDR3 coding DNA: TGTGCCAGCAGCGACAACCCTAAAGACAGCTATGGCTACACCTTC. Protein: CASSDNPKDSYGYTF.

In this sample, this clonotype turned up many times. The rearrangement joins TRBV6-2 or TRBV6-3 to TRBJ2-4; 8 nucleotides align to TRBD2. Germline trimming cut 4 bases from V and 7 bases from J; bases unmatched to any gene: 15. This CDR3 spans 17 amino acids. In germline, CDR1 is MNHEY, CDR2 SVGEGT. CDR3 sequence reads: CASSSRVAGPKGNIQYF. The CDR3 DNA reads TGTGCCAGCAGTTCCCGGGTAGCGGGGCCAAAGGGGAACATTCAGTACTTC.

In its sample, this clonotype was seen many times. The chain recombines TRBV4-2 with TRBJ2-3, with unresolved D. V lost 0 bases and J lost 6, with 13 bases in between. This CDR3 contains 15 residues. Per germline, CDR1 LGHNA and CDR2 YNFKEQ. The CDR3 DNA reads TGTGCCAGCAGCCAAGAAGAGCGCGGTGGGGATACGCAGTATTTT. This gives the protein CASSQEERGGDTQYF.

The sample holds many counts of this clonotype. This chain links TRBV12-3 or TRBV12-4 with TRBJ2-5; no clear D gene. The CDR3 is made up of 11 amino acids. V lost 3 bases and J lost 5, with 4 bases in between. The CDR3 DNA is TGTGCCAGCAGTTTCCTTGAGACCCAGTACTTC. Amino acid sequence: CASSFLETQYF.

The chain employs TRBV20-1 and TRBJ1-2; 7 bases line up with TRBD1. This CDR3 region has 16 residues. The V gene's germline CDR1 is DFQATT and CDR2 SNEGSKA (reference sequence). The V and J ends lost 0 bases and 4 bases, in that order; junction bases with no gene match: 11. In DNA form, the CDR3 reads TGCAGTGCTAGAGATTTAGCGACAGGGAGATTCTATGGCTACACCTTC. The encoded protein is CSARDLATGRFYGYTF.